Presented here are 21 T cell receptor beta chains from one specimen sequenced in a study of T cell changes during pregnancy in multiple sclerosis. This table comes from immunoSEQ multiplex PCR, and its TCRdb copy is limited to in-frame clones, with some not included. In the table there are 80,000 to 130,000 clones, around 92% of which are singletons. Specimen: peripheral blood, collected before pregnancy. The receptors originated from a female donor with multiple sclerosis, enrolled in a pregnancy study.

This sequence joins TRBV5-1 and TRBJ2-3; D may be TRBD1 (5 bases). This CDR3 is built from 14 residues. The V and J ends lost 2 bases and 2 bases respectively, with 9 bases between them. The V gene's germline CDR1 is SGHRS and CDR2 YFSETQ. The CDR3: CASSLDRPTDTQYF. The CDR3 nucleotides are TGCGCCAGCAGCTTAGACAGACCCACAGATACGCAGTATTTT.

The genes are TRBV12-5 and TRBJ1-2, with 9 bases lining up with TRBD1. The ends lost 5 bases at V and 7 bases at J; junction bases unmatched: 14. The CDR3 sequence is 16 residues long. Germline V gene data show CDR1 as LGHNT and CDR2 as FRNRAP. The CDR3 sequence: CASGPSTGQGGSGYTF. CDR3 nucleotides: TGTGCTAGTGGTCCCTCTACGGGACAGGGCGGGTCTGGCTACACCTTC.

J is TRBJ2-1 and V is TRBV2; TRBD2 matches at 8 bases. Germline CDR1 reads SNHLY; CDR2 reads FYNNEI. V gave up 11 bases and J gave up 2 bases; unmatched junction bases: 11. The CDR3 sequence is 15 residues long. CDR3 DNA: TGTGCCTCTGGGAGCGGGGGAAGCCCCTACAATGAGCAGTTCTTC. Translation: CASGSGGSPYNEQFF.

The CDR3 here is CASRAGPYEQYF. The CDR3 DNA reads as TGTGCCAGCAGGGCGGGACCCTACGAGCAGTACTTC. The rearrangement links TRBV7-8 to TRBJ2-7, with a possible D match to TRBD2 (6 bases). Germline V gene lookup returns CDR1 SGHVS and CDR2 FQNEAQ. The CDR3 extends over 12 amino acids. Trimming took off 6 bases at V and 2 bases at J, with 8 bases between the two ends. Filled out from reference TRBV7-8 and TRBJ2-7, the complete variable domain reads GAGVSQSPRYKVAKRGQDVALRCDPISGHVSLFWYQQALGQGPEFLTYFQNEAQLDKSGLPSDRFFAERPEGSVSTLKIQRTQQEDSAVYLCASRAGPYEQYFGPGTRLTVT.

The J gene is TRBJ1-4, the V gene TRBV30; D not resolved. The CDR3 is made up of 13 amino acids. Germline assignment: CDR1 GTSNPN and CDR2 SVGIG (reference sequence). Trimming cost V 5 bases and J 2 bases, with 9 bases left between them. CDR3 DNA: TGTGCCTGGGGTGGGCAGACTAATGAAAAACTGTTTTTT. It yields the protein CAWGGQTNEKLFF.

The V call is TRBV10-2, the J call TRBJ2-3, with 11 bases that match TRBD1. The CDR3 consists of 16 residues. After removal of 3 bases from V and 3 bases from J, the junction contained 5 bases not matched to a gene. Germline CDR1 is WSHSY and CDR2 is SAAADI. The CDR3 region is CASSDGQGAGTDTQYF. The CDR3 DNA follows: TGCGCCAGCAGTGATGGACAGGGGGCTGGGACAGATACGCAGTATTTT.

This sequence joins TRBV7-6 and TRBJ2-5, with D possibly TRBD2 on 6 matching bases. The V gene's germline CDR1 is SGHVS and CDR2 FNYEAQ. The ends were cut back, 5 bases at V and 4 bases at J, with 26 bases in the middle. This CDR3 comprises 18 residues. The CDR3 region is CASSLGLGGAGWVETQYF. The DNA for the CDR3 is TGTGCCAGCAGCCTGGGCTTGGGCGGGGCCGGTTGGGTAGAGACCCAGTACTTC.

The CDR3: CASSLIFGMIQGISQETQYF. DNA for the CDR3: TGCGCCAGCAGCTTGATTTTTGGCATGATACAGGGGATATCCCAAGAGACCCAGTACTTC. The V call is TRBV5-1, the J call TRBJ2-5, with 7 bases aligning to TRBD1. The germline CDR1 and CDR2 sequences are SGHRS and YFSETQ. The CDR3 is 20 residues long. V lost 1 base, J lost 1 base, and 19 bases stayed unmatched.

As regards this clone: Sequence at one end of the junction differs from germline and may be a read error. The chain joins TRBV7-3 to TRBJ1-1, with D possibly matching TRBD1 (6 bases). CDR1 is SGHTA and CDR2 is FQGTGA in the germline V gene. The CDR3 sequence is 13 residues long. The CDR3 DNA sequence: TGTGCCAGTAGCTTAATGAACACAGGGGAAGCTTTCTTT. As protein: CASSLMNTGEAFF.

The chain is built from TRBV6-6 and TRBJ2-7, with 7 bases identical to TRBD2. The CDR3 is 15 amino acids. Losses at the gene ends were 6 bases for V and 0 bases for J; bases not matched to a gene: 8. Germline CDR1 MNHNY, CDR2 SVGAGI (reference sequence). CDR3: CASSPSGPASYEQYF. The CDR3 coding sequence is TGTGCCAGCAGCCCTAGCGGCCCAGCCTCCTACGAGCAGTACTTC.

Regarding this clone: Germline and junction disagree at one end, which may indicate a read error. V gene TRBV5-4 combines with J gene TRBJ2-2; 7 nucleotides agree with TRBD2. The CDR3 consists of 16 residues. Germline CDR1 reads SGHNT; CDR2 reads YYREEE (reference sequence). The DNA of the CDR3 is TGTGCCAGCAGCCGGGAGGCCGGGATCACGACCGAGGAGCTGTTTTTT. Protein sequence: CASSREAGITTEELFF.

This chain connects TRBV13 to TRBJ2-7; D unresolved. V was cut by 2 bases and J by 3 bases, with 5 bases left in between. There are 12 residues in the CDR3. Germline assignment: CDR1 PRHDT and CDR2 FYEKMQ (reference sequence). DNA for the CDR3: TGTGCCAGCAGCTTAATCAACTACGAGCAGTACTTC. Translated: CASSLINYEQYF.

This clone is a singleton in its sample. This chain connects TRBV4-1 to TRBJ1-2, with 9 bases fitting TRBD1. Germline V gene sequence: CDR1 MGHRA, CDR2 YSYEKL. Trimming removed 1 base from V and 4 bases from J; junction bases left unmatched: 7. The CDR3 runs to 16 residues. CDR3 nucleotides: TGCGCCAGCAGCCAAGCTTCCCGGACAGGGGTCTATGGCTACACCTTC. Its translation: CASSQASRTGVYGYTF.

The chain uses TRBV5-1 and TRBJ2-3, with TRBD1 identical over 7 bases. From germline, CDR1 is SGHRS and CDR2 YFSETQ. After removal of 0 bases from V and 4 bases from J, the junction contained 2 bases not matched to a gene. This CDR3 is 14 amino acids long. The CDR3 nucleotides read TGCGCCAGCAGCTTGGGGCAGGGGGCAGATACGCAGTATTTT. Residues: CASSLGQGADTQYF.

This clone was counted between two and nine times. V and J are TRBV19 and TRBJ2-7, with 7 positions matching TRBD2. The germline gives CDR1 LNHDA, CDR2 SQIVND (reference sequence). After removal of 5 bases from V and 2 bases from J, the junction contained 3 bases not matched to a gene. The CDR3 runs to 13 residues. CDR3 in DNA: TGTGCCAGTAGTGCGGGAGCTCCCTACGAGCAGTACTTC. Its translation is CASSAGAPYEQYF.

CDR3 amino acids: CASNPAGGQEKLFF. The CDR3 region has the DNA TGTGCCAGCAATCCGGCGGGGGGGCAGGAAAAACTGTTTTTT. The chain couples TRBV6-1 to TRBJ1-4; a weak D match, TRBD1 (6 bases). Germline CDR1 is MNHNS and CDR2 is SASEGT. The germline V and J ends were trimmed by 7 bases and 8 bases, with 17 bases remaining between them. The CDR3 covers 14 residues.

The chain carries TRBV19 and TRBJ2-7; the match to TRBD1 covers 12 bases. The CDR3 extends over 15 amino acids. The V gene end was trimmed by 6 bases and the J gene end by 6 bases; junction bases not matched to a gene: 9. The V gene's germline CDR1 is LNHDA and CDR2 SQIVND (reference sequence). The chain's CDR3 is CASSPGQGALREQYF. CDR3 in DNA: TGTGCCAGTAGCCCGGGACAGGGGGCCTTACGCGAGCAGTACTTC.

The chain employs TRBV9 and TRBJ1-5; D not resolved. Germline V gene data show CDR1 as SGDLS and CDR2 as YYNGEE. CDR3 length equals 14 residues. V shed 3 bases and J shed 0 bases, with 7 bases lying between them. The CDR3 is CASSEDFSNQPQHF. As DNA, the CDR3 is TGTGCCAGCAGCGAGGACTTTAGCAATCAGCCCCAGCATTTT.

The chain is built from TRBV28 and TRBJ2-5; tentatively, D is TRBD2 (5 bases). Germline CDR1 MDHEN, CDR2 SYDVKM. V was trimmed by 2 bases and J by 3 bases, leaving 19 bases between them. The CDR3 spans 17 residues. CDR3: CASSLIGPLPGEETQYF. CDR3 DNA: TGTGCCAGCAGTTTAATTGGACCGCTCCCCGGGGAAGAGACCCAGTACTTC. Together with reference TRBV28 and TRBJ2-5, the CDR3 gives the full variable domain: DVKVTQSSRYLVKRTGEKVFLECVQDMDHENMFWYRQDPGLGLRLIYFSYDVKMKEKGDIPEGYSVSREKKERFSLILESASTNQTSMYLCASSLIGPLPGEETQYFGPGTRLLVL.

This sequence joins TRBV2 and TRBJ1-2; TRBD1 agrees at 10 bases. Germline CDR1 and CDR2: SNHLY and FYNNEI. The CDR3 contains 14 residues. Trimming removed 8 bases from V and 8 bases from J; junction bases left unmatched: 11. CDR3 protein: CASPDRDRGGGYTF. The CDR3 bases are TGTGCCAGCCCCGACCGGGACAGGGGTGGCGGCTACACCTTC.

This CDR3 reads CASSAPGLAGGSTDTQYF. Written as DNA, the CDR3 is TGTGCCAGCAGCGCGCCGGGACTAGCGGGAGGAAGCACAGATACGCAGTATTTT. V and J are TRBV7-9 and TRBJ2-3, with 15 bases lining up with TRBD2. The CDR3 has 18 amino acids. Germline lookup yields CDR1 SEHNR and CDR2 FQNEAQ (reference sequence). V shed 5 bases, J shed 0 bases, and the junction held 6 bases outside the gene matches.